Listed here is a single TCR beta chain. In its sample, this clone was seen once. Its antigen specificity is not known. Qualities for individual bases were not recorded, and no much larger clone is one base off. The library was generated by the immunoSEQ multiplex PCR assay. A mixture of 60 forward primers for TCR Vbeta segments and 13 reverse primers for TCR Jbeta segments was used in the multiplex PCR. The CDR3 region of rearranged TCR beta genes was amplified from genomic DNA by a multiplex PCR assay. The Illumina HiSeq System was used to sequence the amplified TCR beta libraries as 87-base-pair reads. For the original study's pipeline: A later analysis tallied roughly 80 million unique TCR beta chains across the roughly 610 repertoires, and about 12 million of those chains were shared by two or more donors. Raw reads were error-corrected and collapsed into unique sequences by a nearest-neighbor algorithm in which closely related sequences were merged to remove PCR and sequencing errors. Alignment of CDR3 sequences to IMGT reference sequences was used to assign V, D and J gene segments. For a sequence to be retained, a match of at least six nucleotides to both a V gene segment and a J gene segment was required. A rearrangement counted as productive if the CDR3 had no stop codons and remained in frame with V and J, and every other rearrangement counted as non-productive. Following IMGT convention, CDR3 was defined as the stretch from the second conserved V-encoded cysteine up to the conserved J-encoded phenylalanine. The earlier analysis of a few hundred of the donors excluded sequences that lacked an unambiguous match to a single V gene segment. In an earlier analysis of a few hundred of the donors, V segments were called functional above 56.7% productive rearrangements and were called segregating when the between-donor standard deviation exceeded 5%. A statistical classification framework was developed to diagnose cytomegalovirus status using the catalog of TCR beta chain sequences. In a later analysis, TCR nucleotide sequences were compared against IMGT/GENE-DB human TR gene sequences so that V and J genes could be assigned. A later analysis assigned CDR3 sequences and most-parsimonious VDJ recombination scenarios with the TCRdist pipeline. In a later analysis, every TCR beta chain was defined by the combination of its CDR3 amino acid sequence and its V-gene family, and reads without a unique V-gene family were dropped. As a way to deal with suspected cross-contamination and a sequencing artifact, a later analysis dropped over 550 nucleotide sequences that were highly shared and had low generation probability. In a later analysis, a clonal expansion index for each public chain was calculated from normalized within-repertoire ranks of inferred template counts. A later analysis computed generation probabilities with a VDJ recombination model fitted to out-of-frame rearrangements, and checked the results against IGoR. In a later analysis, TCR-TCR, TCR-HLA and TCR-CMV co-occurrence was scored with hypergeometric tests, and a repertoire-size bias correction was applied to TCR pairs. In a later analysis, false discovery rates were estimated by permuting HLA or CMV assignments 20 times. In a later analysis, co-occurring TCRs were grouped using DBSCAN, with TCRdist sequence similarity added in when clustering inside HLA-allele-positive subsets. Repertoires with fewer than 30,000 or more than 120,000 public chains were left out of co-occurrence clustering, as were about 5 repertoires with anomalous nucleotide sharing. TCRdb holds this immuneACCESS table with in-frame rearrangements only. Some clones are missing; in checked studies, unresolved V genes explain under half, and the rest has no known cause. Clonal size and the V and J genes are those of that table, whereas D and trimming came from the DNA. This sample holds approximately 130,000 clones; over 80% were observed only once. The ten most abundant clones make up 1.5% of the sample.

V lost 5 bases and J lost 7 bases; the stretch between them is 11 bases long. The CDR1 and CDR2 encoded by the germline V gene (reference sequence) are LNHDA and SQIVND. Including cysteine and phenylalanine, the CDR3 has 13 amino acids. Solely the CDR3 DNA is kept, with 39 bases framed from the first base. The sample belongs to a study of cytomegalovirus exposure and HLA in healthy donors (dated by TCRdb to about 2017). With respect to the entire study: An earlier analysis of approximately 640 of the donors reported approximately 300 Gb of sequence data and roughly 100 million unique TCR beta sequences from about 200 million T cells. The study profiled the T cell repertoires of 500 to 800 subjects by immunosequencing and related them to cytomegalovirus serostatus. All discovery cohort repertoires had been generated on a single sequencing platform. Both class I and class II loci were covered by HLA typing, at four-digit resolution. The aim of the study was to test whether cataloging public T cell receptors could identify signatures of past pathogen exposure. Besides the first cohort of roughly 700 subjects, a separate validation cohort made up of roughly 120 different subjects was used. A later genetic analysis took genome-wide SNP genotypes for 398 of the 666 donors and used that subset as a discovery cohort. About 300 gigabases of sequencing data and approximately 80 million unique TCR sequences were included in an early release covering 500 to 750 HLA-typed donors. To decide whether each TCR beta V gene segment behaved as functional or pseudogenic, an earlier analysis of 587 of the donors relied on high-throughput TCR beta sequencing. The later analysis used no new phenotypic data to find candidate immune exposures, relying instead on TCR beta sequences and their occurrence across donors. Roughly 5 DR-DQ haplotypes were treated as single units for association and clustering because of strong linkage in the cohort. Typing coverage varied by locus: roughly 620-630 donors for A, B, C, DRB1 and DQB1; roughly 560 for DQA1; about 570 for DPA1; under 490 for DPB1. To study patterns of TCR occurrence, a later analysis re-analyzed previously published TCR beta repertoires from 666 donors and added high-resolution HLA genotyping. Donor age, sex, ethnicity and CMV serostatus were collected together with the repertoire data. To predict cytomegalovirus infection status, the study brought together high-throughput TCR immunosequencing, statistical association of individual TCRs with disease status, and machine learning. Among the approximately 420 genotyped donors, approximately 77% belonged to the genetic ancestry cluster associated with self-reported Caucasian donors. Among 300 to 500 genotyped donors of the cohort, an average of around 220,000 unique TCR beta nucleotide sequences was sequenced per donor, of which roughly 17% were non-productive. What the study reported, not specific to this receptor: Because some donors lacked HLA typing at each locus, the association tests relied only on the typed subset. The 87-base-pair reads could not distinguish some IMGT-functional V segments, including TRBV6-2 and TRBV6-3, so those segments were excluded. A few of the identified cytomegalovirus-associated TCR beta chains were confirmed in vitro to be specific for cytomegalovirus antigens. Compared with the approximately 700-donor mean, donors in an Asian-associated ancestry cluster had fewer N-insertions in productive TCRs, according to a later genetic analysis. Sequencing depth was assumed to be roughly uniform across donors in the presence/absence analyses, though that assumption may not hold. CMV serostatus was the only immune exposure information available for the cohort. A later analysis found that TCR association rates varied across HLA loci, with DRB1 alleles showing the most associated TCRs and HLA-C alleles the fewest. Linkage disequilibrium might explain the correlated functional status among segregating V segments, but an unknown experimental factor could not be ruled out. A further reported finding was that TCR beta sequences accurately predicted the HLA-A and HLA-B alleles for most subjects in the first cohort. In both the original and validation cohorts, the classifier was reported to diagnose cytomegalovirus status with high specificity and sensitivity. Broadly in line with IMGT annotations, most TCR beta V segments showed up in productive rearrangements about 87% or about 30% of the time in an earlier analysis of roughly 590 of the donors. A later analysis associated approximately 17,000 TCR beta sequences with specific HLA alleles at a false discovery rate of 0.05. V-gene and J-gene trimming of TCR beta chains was associated with a missense DCLRE1C variant in a later genetic analysis, and the association was replicated in an independent cohort. The earlier analysis of around 600 of the donors excluded some 15 rarely observed V segments, including chromosome 9 orphons, because counts were too low. The authors suggested that the approach could potentially be extended to other disease states and immunological phenotypes. When HLA alleles, especially DR and DQ, strongly co-occurred, TCR associations were difficult to assign to individual alleles. This cohort had only TCR beta chains sequenced, and the lack of alpha or paired-chain data limited which features could be detected. In a later analysis, HLA-associated TCR beta chains showed more clonal expansion and lower generation probabilities than non-associated chains that were equally common. In a later analysis, several top co-occurrence clusters were reported to appear linked to parvovirus B19, influenza, CMV and Epstein-Barr virus. A cluster of highly shared sequence variants was judged likely to represent a technical artifact of the sequencing pipeline. Across donors, most TCR sequences were observed very rarely, whereas some public TCRs were present in many individuals. In the study, 150 to 200 TCR beta chains were listed as associated with cytomegalovirus. In a later analysis, most CMV-associated TCR beta chains were found to appear HLA-restricted, with HLA associations seemingly driven largely by CMV exposure.

The cohort consisted of 666 healthy bone marrow donors. Cohort members were all nominally healthy when sampled, although unrecorded immune exposures were likely present. The donor tested CMV seronegative, placing the donor among the 350 to 400 seronegative members of the cohort. A peripheral blood sample was collected from each donor, and TCR beta sequencing was performed on peripheral blood mononuclear cells. Genomic DNA extraction from the blood cell samples was performed with the Qiagen DNeasy Blood Extraction Kit. The receptor chain draws on TRBV19 and TRBJ1-4, with no D gene named confidently. The sequenced sample consisted of PBMCs. The receptor was isolated from a man in his forties or fifties in good health and CMV-seronegative. The nucleotide sequence reads as follows: TGTGCCAGTAGTCGGACTATCGGTGAAAAACTGTTTTTT. This yields the protein CASSRTIGEKLFF.